This T cell receptor (beta chain) was sequenced during a study of cytomegalovirus exposure and HLA in healthy donors (dated by TCRdb to about 2017). Concerning the study at large: According to an earlier analysis of a few hundred of the donors, about 179 million T cells yielded 100 million or so unique TCR beta sequences and about 300 Gb of sequence data. Approximately 310 gigabases of sequencing data and tens of millions of unique TCR sequences were included in an early release covering about 600 HLA-typed donors. Of the roughly 420 genotyped donors, 80% to 90% were placed in the genetic ancestry cluster associated with self-reported Caucasian donors. The study was designed to test whether signatures of past pathogen exposure could be identified by cataloging public T cell receptors. The study profiled the T cell repertoires of fewer than 850 subjects by immunosequencing and related them to cytomegalovirus serostatus. Besides the first cohort of roughly 640 subjects, a separate validation cohort made up of some 110 different subjects was used. To predict cytomegalovirus infection status, the study brought together high-throughput TCR immunosequencing, statistical association of individual TCRs with disease status, and machine learning. To study patterns of TCR occurrence, a later analysis re-analyzed previously published TCR beta repertoires from around 700 donors and added high-resolution HLA genotyping. Rather than using new phenotypic data, the later analysis identified candidate immune exposures from TCR beta sequences and from how often those sequences occurred across donors. An earlier analysis of about 620 of the donors applied high-throughput TCR beta sequencing to assess whether each TCR beta V gene segment acted as functional or pseudogenic. Donor age, sex, ethnicity and CMV serostatus were compiled together with the repertoire data. Genome-wide SNP genotypes for about 55% of the roughly 670 donors were used in a later genetic analysis, which treated that subset as a discovery cohort. All discovery cohort repertoires had been generated using a single sequencing platform. HLA typing covered class I and class II loci at four-digit resolution. Typing coverage differed by locus: A, B, C, DRB1 and DQB1 were typed in about 620-630 donors, DQA1 in 522, DPA1 in around 600, and DPB1 in roughly 450. Four or five DR-DQ haplotypes were handled as single units for association and clustering, since linkage in the cohort was strong. Across approximately 400 genotyped donors of the cohort, an average of about 240,000 unique TCR beta nucleotide sequences per donor were sequenced, and approximately 19% of those sequences were non-productive. What the study reported, not specific to this receptor: Because HLA typing was missing for some donors at each locus, association tests included only the typed subset. In a later genetic analysis, fewer N-insertions in productive TCRs were reported among donors in an Asian-associated ancestry cluster than the approximately 630-donor mean. The authors suggested that the approach could potentially be generalized to other disease states and immunological phenotypes. Immune exposure information for the cohort was limited to CMV serostatus. Presence/absence analyses assumed roughly uniform sequencing depth across donors, an assumption that may not hold. In a later analysis, the rate of TCR association differed among HLA loci, with DRB1 alleles having the most associated TCRs and HLA-C alleles having the fewest. Linkage disequilibrium might explain the correlated functional status among segregating V segments, but an unknown experimental factor could not be ruled out. A further reported finding was that TCR beta sequences accurately predicted the HLA-A and HLA-B alleles for most subjects in the first cohort. In the study, 150 to 200 TCR beta chains were listed as associated with cytomegalovirus. In this cohort, only TCR beta chains were sequenced, and detectable features were limited by the absence of alpha or paired-chain data. Some IMGT-functional V segments, including TRBV6-2 and TRBV6-3, could not be told apart with the 87-base-pair reads, so those segments were excluded. A cluster of highly shared sequence variants was judged likely to represent a technical artifact of the sequencing pipeline. In a later analysis, HLA-associated TCR beta chains were found to be more clonally expanded and to have lower generation probabilities than equally common non-associated chains. A later analysis associated 15,000 or so TCR beta sequences with specific HLA alleles at a false discovery rate of 0.05. While some public TCRs were present in many individuals, most TCR sequences turned up only very rarely across donors. In a later analysis, most CMV-associated TCR beta chains were found to appear HLA-restricted, with HLA associations seemingly driven largely by CMV exposure. A later analysis reported that several top co-occurrence clusters appeared linked to parvovirus B19, influenza, CMV and Epstein-Barr virus. Three of the identified cytomegalovirus-associated TCR beta chains were confirmed in vitro to be specific for cytomegalovirus antigens. When HLA alleles, especially DR and DQ, strongly co-occurred, attributing TCR associations to individual alleles was difficult. The classifier was reported to diagnose cytomegalovirus status with high specificity and sensitivity in both the original and validation cohorts. A later genetic analysis associated a missense DCLRE1C variant with V-gene and J-gene trimming of TCR beta chains, and an independent cohort replicated the association. Broadly in line with IMGT annotations, most TCR beta V segments showed up in productive rearrangements about 87% or about 30% of the time in an earlier analysis of 587 of the donors. Because counts were too low, approximately 15 rarely observed V segments, including chromosome 9 orphons, were excluded from the earlier analysis of some 590 of the donors.

The cohort comprised 670 or so healthy bone marrow donors. At the time of sampling, every cohort member was nominally healthy, though immune exposures that went unrecorded were likely present. The donor tested CMV seropositive, placing the donor among the 310 or so seropositive members of the cohort. A peripheral blood sample was provided by each donor, and peripheral blood mononuclear cells were used for TCR beta sequencing. The Qiagen DNeasy Blood Extraction Kit was used to extract genomic DNA from the blood cell samples. This clone appeared a few times. There is no known antigen for this receptor. Qualities for individual bases were not recorded, and no much larger clone is one base off. Based on the germline V gene, the CDR1 and CDR2 sequences are SGHVS and FNYEAQ. Relative to germline, V is 3 bases shorter and J is 2 bases shorter, with 3 bases between their ends. The CDR3 has 12 amino acids, counting the end cysteine and phenylalanine. Left in the record is the CDR3 DNA by itself, 36 bases read in frame from the first base.

The library relied on the immunoSEQ multiplex PCR assay. For the multiplex PCR, a mixture combining 60 forward primers for TCR Vbeta segments and 13 reverse primers for TCR Jbeta segments was used. A multiplex PCR assay on genomic DNA amplified the CDR3 region of rearranged TCR beta genes. Amplified TCR beta libraries were sequenced as 87-base-pair reads on the Illumina HiSeq System. Turning to the authors' computational methods: In a later analysis, 77 million or so unique TCR beta chains were counted across the 666 repertoires, and approximately 9.9 million of these chains were shared by at least two donors. To remove PCR and sequencing errors, raw reads were error-corrected and collapsed into unique sequences using a nearest-neighbor algorithm that merged closely related sequences. Alignment of CDR3 sequences to IMGT reference sequences was used to assign V, D and J gene segments. For a sequence to be retained, at least a six-nucleotide match to both a V gene segment and a J gene segment was required. Rearrangements were classified as productive when the CDR3 lacked stop codons and remained in frame with V and J, and all other rearrangements were classified as non-productive. CDR3 was defined according to IMGT convention as the region running from the second conserved V-encoded cysteine to the conserved J-encoded phenylalanine. The earlier analysis of about 620 of the donors excluded sequences that lacked an unambiguous match to a single V gene segment. An earlier analysis of several hundred of the donors called V segments functional above 56.7% productive rearrangements and segregating when the between-donor standard deviation exceeded 5%. To diagnose cytomegalovirus status from the catalog of TCR beta chain sequences, a statistical classification framework was built. In a later analysis, TCR nucleotide sequences were compared against IMGT/GENE-DB human TR gene sequences so that V and J genes could be assigned. Using the TCRdist pipeline, a later analysis assigned CDR3 sequences along with most-parsimonious VDJ recombination scenarios. In a later analysis, every TCR beta chain was defined by the combination of its CDR3 amino acid sequence and its V-gene family, and reads without a unique V-gene family were dropped. A later analysis removed over 500 highly shared, low-generation-probability nucleotide sequences to deal with suspected cross-contamination and a sequencing artifact. In a later analysis, a clonal expansion index for each public chain was calculated from normalized within-repertoire ranks of inferred template counts. In a later analysis, generation probabilities were computed using a VDJ recombination model fitted to out-of-frame rearrangements, and the results were checked against IGoR. In a later analysis, hypergeometric tests were used to score TCR-TCR, TCR-HLA and TCR-CMV co-occurrence, with a repertoire-size bias correction applied to TCR pairs. In a later analysis, false discovery rates were estimated by permuting HLA or CMV assignments 20 times. In a later analysis, co-occurring TCRs were grouped with DBSCAN, and TCRdist sequence similarity was added when clustering was performed within HLA-allele-positive subsets. For co-occurrence clustering, repertoires with fewer than 30,000 or more than 120,000 public chains were excluded, along with 5 or 6 repertoires with anomalous nucleotide sharing. This immuneACCESS table, as held by TCRdb, lists in-frame sequences with V and J called but not all clones. Of the missing ones, under half trace to an unresolved V gene in checked studies; the others have no known cause. That table is the source of V, J and clone size, and D and trimming were worked out from the DNA. The sample table shows fewer than 120,000 clones, and 79% are seen once. 6.2% of the sample is taken by the ten largest.

The TCR was taken from a man aged 25-45 years in good health and CMV-seropositive. This chain joins TRBV7-6 to TRBJ2-3, with an unclear D gene assignment. The specimen was PBMCs. The DNA sequence is given as TGTGCCAGCAGCTTCGTCACAGATACGCAGTATTTT. This gives the protein CASSFVTDTQYF. Outside the CDR3, residues come from the reference TRBV7-6 and TRBJ2-3 proteins, so the full variable domain is: GAGVSQSPRYKVTKRGQDVALRCDPISGHVSLYWYRQALGQGPEFLTYFNYEAQQDKSGLPNDRFSAERPEGSISTLTIQRTEQRDSAMYRCASSFVTDTQYFGPGTRLTVL.